Presented here are 13 T cell receptor beta chains from one specimen sequenced in a study of cytomegalovirus exposure and HLA in healthy donors. Only in-frame clones appear in the TCRdb table, and some are missing; sequencing was by immunoSEQ multiplex PCR. Here the sample spans some 200,000 clones, approximately 83% being singletons. Specimen: PBMCs. The origin of the receptors is a woman between 18 and 29 years old in good health and CMV-seropositive.

J is TRBJ2-5 and V is TRBV5-1, with 9 nucleotides matching TRBD1. The CDR3 runs 16 residues. Unmatched junction bases numbered 7, after V lost 2 bases and J lost 2 bases. From germline, CDR1 is SGHRS and CDR2 YFSETQ. As DNA, the CDR3 is TGCGCCAGCAGCTTTCCGGGACAGGGTGAACAAGAGACCCAGTACTTC. Translation gives CASSFPGQGEQETQYF.

The chain links TRBV7-2 to TRBJ1-6; tentative D call: TRBD1 (5 bases). Trimming pared 6 bases from V and 19 bases from J, leaving 19 bases between. This CDR3 has 12 residues. From germline, CDR1 is SGHTA and CDR2 FQGNSA. The CDR3, as DNA: TGTGCCAGCAGATTTCCGGGGCGGGATTTTCACTTT. Translation: CASRFPGRDFHF.

V gene TRBV5-8 combines with J gene TRBJ2-1, with 9 nucleotides matching TRBD2. Per the germline V gene, CDR1 is SGHTS and CDR2 is YDEGEE. V shed 2 bases, J shed 0 bases, and the junction held 6 bases outside the gene matches. The CDR3 consists of 17 residues. CDR3 DNA: TGTGCCAGCAGCTTAGCGGGGGGTTCCAGCTCCTACAATGAGCAGTTCTTC. As protein: CASSLAGGSSSYNEQFF.

V usage is TRBV5-6 and J usage is TRBJ1-5; D gene uncertain. The CDR3 length is 15 residues. With 4 bases removed from V and 4 bases from J, the gap between germline ends came to 15 bases. Germline CDR1 is SGHDT and CDR2 is YYEEEE. CDR3 residues: CASSDNRGTNQPQHF. For the CDR3, the DNA is TGTGCCAGCAGCGATAACCGGGGAACAAATCAGCCCCAGCATTTT.

This clone was counted a few times. This rearrangement joins TRBV4-3 to TRBJ1-2; D is unresolved. The CDR3 length is 14 residues. Trimming left V 0 bases short and J 7 bases short, with 12 bases between. Germline V gives CDR1 LGHNA, CDR2 YSLEER. The CDR3 DNA is TGCGCCAGCAGCCAAGATAGAGGGTTTGGTGGCTACACCTTC. This encodes CASSQDRGFGGYTF.

The chain carries TRBV6-5 and TRBJ1-3, with D tentatively TRBD1 (6 bases). V dropped 6 bases and J dropped 4 bases, with 16 bases sitting between them. The CDR3 loop spans 15 amino acids. CDR1 is MNHEY and CDR2 is SVGAGI in the germline V gene. CDR3 sequence: CASSAGVLGGNTIYF. The CDR3 DNA reads TGTGCCAGCAGCGCAGGGGTTTTGGGGGGAAACACCATATATTTT.

The chain combines TRBV6-5 with TRBJ1-2, with 8 bases that match TRBD1. Germline V lookup: CDR1 MNHEY, CDR2 SVGAGI. V lost 4 bases and J lost 8; bases outside the gene matches: 3. This CDR3 contains 12 residues. For the CDR3, the DNA is TGTGCCAGCAGTTCGACAGGGGAAGGCTACACCTTC. Translated: CASSSTGEGYTF.

The chain uses TRBV19 and TRBJ2-5, with D maybe TRBD2 (6 bases). This CDR3 is built from 14 residues. Per germline, CDR1 LNHDA and CDR2 SQIVND (reference sequence). V lost 6 bases and J lost 10, with 21 bases in between. The DNA of the CDR3 is TGTGCCAGTAGCCCCACTAGCACTTGGGGGGACCAGTACTTC. This translates into CASSPTSTWGDQYF.

This clone was seen a few times. DNA for the CDR3: TGCGCCAGCAGCTTTAATGGAGGGGAGGCCTACGAGCAGTACTTC. Its protein product is CASSFNGGEAYEQYF. The genes are TRBV5-1 and TRBJ2-7; perhaps TRBD2 as D (6 bases). The CDR3 consists of 15 residues. Trimming pared 2 bases from V and 2 bases from J, leaving 14 bases between. Per germline, CDR1 SGHRS and CDR2 YFSETQ.

This chain uses TRBV9 with TRBJ1-3, with D possibly matching TRBD1 (6 bases). There are 15 residues in the CDR3. Germline values: CDR1 SGDLS, CDR2 YYNGEE. Deletions cut 0 bases from V and 0 bases from J, with 7 bases between. In DNA form, the CDR3 reads TGTGCCAGCAGCGTAGGAGGGGGCTCTGGAAACACCATATATTTT. Translated, it gives CASSVGGGSGNTIYF.

The rearrangement joins TRBV2 to TRBJ2-6, with D possibly TRBD2 on 6 matching bases. The V gene's germline CDR1 is SNHLY and CDR2 FYNNEI. The CDR3 runs 20 residues. V lost 4 bases and J lost 1, with 23 bases in between. CDR3 amino acids: CASSAVGLKSAPSGANVLTF. CDR3 bases: TGTGCCAGCAGTGCAGTGGGACTTAAATCCGCCCCATCTGGGGCCAACGTCCTGACTTTC.

The J gene is TRBJ2-1, the V gene TRBV7-2; D might be TRBD1 (5 bases). The CDR3 loop spans 12 amino acids. Germline loops: CDR1 SGHTA, CDR2 FQGNSA. V dropped 2 bases and J dropped 7 bases, with 6 bases sitting between them. The CDR3 spells CASSLQGNEQFF. In nucleotides, the CDR3 is TGTGCCAGCAGCTTACAGGGAAATGAGCAGTTCTTC.

The chain links TRBV29-1 to TRBJ1-2, with TRBD1 as a possible D gene (6 bases). The CDR3 consists of 14 residues. In germline, CDR1 is SQVTM, CDR2 ANQGSEA. Trimming shortened V by 6 bases and J by 5 bases, and 19 bases separated the two germline ends. CDR3 sequence (DNA): TGCAGCGTCGAGCTTCCCCAGGGGCTGTATGGCTACACCTTC. It specifies CSVELPQGLYGYTF. The variable domain in full, completed from reference TRBV29-1 and TRBJ1-2, reads SAVISQKPSRDICQRGTSLTIQCQVDSQVTMMFWYRQQPGQSLTLIATANQGSEATYESGFVIDKFPISRPNLTFSTLTVSNMSPEDSSIYLCSVELPQGLYGYTFGSGTRLTVV.